Below are 10 T cell receptor beta chains sequenced from a single sample in a study of cytomegalovirus exposure and HLA in healthy donors. Only in-frame clones appear in the TCRdb table, and some are missing; sequencing was by immunoSEQ multiplex PCR. The sample records about 170,000 clones, around nine tenths being singletons. Input material: PBMCs. These receptors all come from a man younger than 35 in good health and CMV-seropositive.

The rearrangement links TRBV27 to TRBJ2-7; TRBD1 aligns across 7 bases. Germline CDR1 MNHEY, CDR2 SMNVEV (reference sequence). V dropped 1 base and J dropped 0; count of bases not matched to a gene: 6. The CDR3 is 16 residues long. Written as DNA, the CDR3 is TGTGCCAGCAGTTTATTCAGGGGGATCCCCTCCTACGAGCAGTACTTC. Amino acid sequence: CASSLFRGIPSYEQYF.

This clone has more than one count but fewer than ten. The genes are TRBV2 and TRBJ2-3; D perhaps matches TRBD2 (7 bases). CDR3 length: 14 amino acids. The germline V gene has CDR1 SNHLY and CDR2 FYNNEI. The V and J ends lost 6 bases and 4 bases respectively, with 14 bases between them. CDR3 amino acids: CASSERGGADTQYF. The CDR3 coding sequence is TGTGCCAGCAGCGAAAGGGGGGGCGCAGATACGCAGTATTTT.

This CDR3 reads CASSLSPGSYNEQFF. In DNA, the CDR3 is TGTGCCAGCAGCTTAAGCCCAGGCTCCTACAATGAGCAGTTCTTC. This chain connects TRBV7-3 to TRBJ2-1; D gene unclear. CDR3 length: 15 amino acids. V gave up 1 base and J gave up 0 bases, with 7 bases separating them. The germline CDR1 and CDR2 sequences are SGHTA and FQGTGA.

The chain uses TRBV9 and TRBJ2-2; 11 nucleotides agree with TRBD2. V lost 4 bases to trimming and J lost 8 bases; unmatched junction nucleotides: 4. The CDR3 runs 14 residues. In germline, CDR1 is SGDLS, CDR2 YYNGEE. The DNA of the CDR3 is TGTGCCAGCAGCTACGGGACTAGCGGTGGGGAGCTGTTTTTT. Translating gives CASSYGTSGGELFF.

CDR3 residues: CASSPRGQGSYEQYF. DNA for the CDR3: TGTGCCAGCAGCCCTCGGGGACAGGGGTCCTACGAGCAGTACTTC. J is TRBJ2-7 and V is TRBV7-8, with TRBD1 matching 10 bases. The V gene's germline CDR1 is SGHVS and CDR2 FQNEAQ. Trimming took 5 bases from V and 1 from J; bases not matched to a gene: 5. The CDR3 spans 15 residues. Full variable domain (rest looked up from reference TRBV7-8 and TRBJ2-7): GAGVSQSPRYKVAKRGQDVALRCDPISGHVSLFWYQQALGQGPEFLTYFQNEAQLDKSGLPSDRFFAERPEGSVSTLKIQRTQQEDSAVYLCASSPRGQGSYEQYFGPGTRLTVT.

The rearrangement uses TRBV6-5 and TRBJ1-5; no firm D call. In germline, CDR1 is MNHEY, CDR2 SVGAGI. The CDR3 has 15 amino acids. Trimming stripped 0 bases from V and 0 bases from J, with 6 bases between. The CDR3 sequence is CASSYSSVSNQPQHF. The DNA of the CDR3 is TGTGCCAGCAGTTACTCATCGGTTAGCAATCAGCCCCAGCATTTT.

The rearrangement joins TRBV5-4 to TRBJ2-7; tentatively, D is TRBD1 (6 bases). CDR3 length equals 13 residues. The ends were cut back, 4 bases at V and 4 bases at J, with 12 bases in the middle. Germline CDR1 and CDR2: SGHNT and YYREEE (reference sequence). The CDR3 bases are TGTGCCAGCAGCGCCCTGGACAGTTACGAGCAGTACTTC. Amino acid sequence: CASSALDSYEQYF.

This sequence joins TRBV5-1 and TRBJ2-1; the D gene is possibly TRBD1 (6 bases). CDR1 and CDR2 (germline): SGHRS, YFSETQ. The ends were cut back, 9 bases at V and 1 base at J, with 14 bases in the middle. CDR3 length: 14 residues. Here the CDR3 DNA reads TGCGCCACCTCGACAGGTAGTTCCTACAATGAGCAGTTCTTC. Residues: CATSTGSSYNEQFF.

This clone was recorded only once. The chain employs TRBV4-1 and TRBJ1-2, with D perhaps matching TRBD1 (6 bases). Germline V lookup: CDR1 MGHRA, CDR2 YSYEKL. This CDR3 has 15 amino acids. V was clipped by 1 base and J by 8 bases, with 17 bases between them. The CDR3 loop reads CASSQGVGGAGGYTF. CDR3 nucleotides: TGCGCCAGCAGCCAAGGGGTTGGGGGGGCGGGCGGCTACACCTTC.

The rearrangement uses TRBV5-1 and TRBJ2-5, with 12 bases fitting TRBD2. This CDR3 comprises 15 residues. Trimming at V came to 4 bases and at J to 4 bases, leaving 5 bases not matched to a gene. Germline CDR1 SGHRS, CDR2 YFSETQ. CDR3 loop: CASSRTSGIRETQYF. CDR3 coding DNA: TGCGCCAGCAGCCGGACTAGCGGGATAAGAGAGACCCAGTACTTC.